This is a list of T cell receptor beta chains from one sample in a study of molecular identifiers for immune sequencing clone quantification. TCRdb redid the calling of the PCR reads with MiXCR, one entry per CDR3 protein. Here the sample spans roughly 320,000 distinct CDR3 sequences, around 21% being singletons. Sequencing was performed on naive CD8+ T cells from blood, with Jurkat cell RNA spiked in. Receptors were obtained from a human donor in good health. Some libraries in this study had Jurkat cell RNA spiked in. Both conserved end residues are part of each CDR3. D genes are given only for firm matches. Clone sizes are given selectively: once, few, many, or a class where the clone is expanded.

V gene,J gene,CDR3 length,clone size,D gene,CDR3 DNA,CDR3 protein
TRBV6-2/TRBV6-3,TRBJ2-3,15,many,.,TGTGCCAGCTCCGATCCCTTAGAGACCACAGATACGCAGTATTTT,CASSDPLETTDTQYF
TRBV13,TRBJ2-3,14,few,TRBD1,TGTGCCAGCCGTGAGGACAGGGCCACAGATACGCAGTATTTT,CASREDRATDTQYF
TRBV30,TRBJ1-1,15,.,TRBD1,TGTGCCTGGAGAGGCAGGGGGTTCTTCTACACTGAAGCTTTCTTT,CAWRGRGFFYTEAFF
TRBV6-5,TRBJ2-7,15,many,.,TGTGCCAGCAGTTACTCTCTTGGAGCCTCCTACGAGCAGTACTTC,CASSYSLGASYEQYF
TRBV27,TRBJ2-7,14,many,.,TGTGCCAGCAGGGACAGTACTGATTCCTACGAGCAGTACTTC,CASRDSTDSYEQYF
TRBV11-2,TRBJ2-3,16,many,.,TGTGCCAGCAGCCCAACAGCGAGGGCCTACACAGATACGCAGTATTTT,CASSPTARAYTDTQYF
TRBV9,TRBJ2-3,16,few,.,TGTGCCAGCAGCCTGGCTATCCGGACTCACACAGATACGCAGTATTTT,CASSLAIRTHTDTQYF
TRBV7-9,TRBJ2-6,18,.,.,TGTGCCAGCAGACACACGTTTGACGTATCTCTCGGGGCCAACGTCCTGACTTTC,CASRHTFDVSLGANVLTF
TRBV14,TRBJ2-7,19,many,TRBD2,TGTGCCAGCAGCCCCCGCCCGGGACTAGCGGGAGAGGCGACCTACGAGCAGTACTTC,CASSPRPGLAGEATYEQYF
TRBV5-8,TRBJ2-3,14,many,.,TGTGCCAGCACCTGGCCGGCGGGCACAGATACGCAGTATTTT,CASTWPAGTDTQYF
TRBV7-9,TRBJ1-1,15,few,.,TGTGCCAGCAGGACAAACCTACAGGAGAACACTGAAGCTTTCTTT,CASRTNLQENTEAFF
TRBV7-9,TRBJ2-5,12,few,.,TGTGCCAGCAGCTCTTACGGGGAGGCCCAGTACTTC,CASSSYGEAQYF
TRBV29-1,TRBJ2-1,12,many,.,TGCAGCGTTGAAGATAATCGGGAGGAGCAGTTCTTC,CSVEDNREEQFF
TRBV25-1,TRBJ2-5,14,many,.,TGTGCCAGCAGTGAATTAAGCGGCGGGGAGACCCAGTACTTC,CASSELSGGETQYF
TRBV7-9,TRBJ1-4,15,.,.,TGTGCCAGCAGCTCCGATAAGTCAACTAATGAAGAACTGTTTTTT,CASSSDKSTNEELFF
TRBV3-1,TRBJ2-7,14,few,TRBD2,TGTGCCAGCAGCCAAGGAGCGGGGGGCTACGAGCAGTACTTC,CASSQGAGGYEQYF
TRBV5-6,TRBJ1-2,14,.,.,TGTGCCAGCAGCTCCCCGGACAGCTACTATGGCTACACCTTC,CASSSPDSYYGYTF
TRBV19,TRBJ1-4,16,many,.,TGTGCCAGTAGGGGGGTGCCGGGGGCCGCCCCTGAAAAACTGTTTTTT,CASRGVPGAAPEKLFF
TRBV20-1,TRBJ2-1,15,many,TRBD2,TGCAGTGCTCTACCTCGGACTAGCGGGGGGCCGGAGCATGTCTTC,CSALPRTSGGPEHVF
TRBV7-9,TRBJ1-1,15,many,TRBD1,TGTGCCAGCAGCCCTCGGGACAGGGGGAGGTCTGAAGCTTTCTTT,CASSPRDRGRSEAFF
TRBV7-9,TRBJ2-7,15,many,.,TGTGCCAGCAGCTTAGGGACGGGCAAGTTCTACGAGCAGTACTTC,CASSLGTGKFYEQYF
TRBV7-2,TRBJ2-3,18,many,.,TGTGCCAGCAGCTTAGACGGGCCTAGCTTATCTTCCACAGATACGCAGTATTTT,CASSLDGPSLSSTDTQYF
TRBV7-9,TRBJ2-7,13,many,.,TGTGCCAGCAGCGGGGGGTTTGGGTACGAGCAGTACTTC,CASSGGFGYEQYF
TRBV2,TRBJ2-7,15,many,.,TGTGCCAGCAGTGAAATGCCCGGTAGCTCCTACGAGCAGTACTTC,CASSEMPGSSYEQYF
TRBV4-3,TRBJ2-7,14,few,TRBD1,TGCGCCAGCAGCCAAGAGGGACAGACCTACGAGCAGTACTTC,CASSQEGQTYEQYF
TRBV3-1,TRBJ1-1,12,.,.,TGTGCCAGCGGCCGAGCAACGACTGAAGCTTTCTTT,CASGRATTEAFF
TRBV9,TRBJ2-5,16,many,TRBD1,TGTGCCAGCAGCGTAGGGACAGGGGGCTCGGAAGAGACCCAGTACTTC,CASSVGTGGSEETQYF
TRBV6-2/TRBV6-3,TRBJ2-3,18,.,.,TGTGCCAGCAGAAGCCGGGACTGGTTAAGTTCTAGCACAGATACGCAGTATTTT,CASRSRDWLSSSTDTQYF
TRBV19,TRBJ2-7,16,few,TRBD1,TGTGCCAGTAGTATAACGATGGGGACAGGGATCTACGAGCAGTACTTC,CASSITMGTGIYEQYF
TRBV29-1,TRBJ1-2,15,many,.,TGCAGCGTTGAAGATGGGACCGGAGCTAACTATGGCTACACCTTC,CSVEDGTGANYGYTF
TRBV4-3,TRBJ2-6,15,many,.,TGCGCCAGCAGACCGGACAGCTCTGGGGCCAACGTCCTGACTTTC,CASRPDSSGANVLTF
TRBV7-9,TRBJ2-7,13,many,.,TGTGCCAGCAGCTACTCGTTCGGGGACGAGCAGTACTTC,CASSYSFGDEQYF
TRBV4-3,TRBJ2-1,16,.,TRBD1,TGCGCCAGCAGCCAAGGGAGGACAGGGCCTTGGGATGAGCAGTTCTTC,CASSQGRTGPWDEQFF
TRBV2,TRBJ2-3,16,once,TRBD2,TGTGCCAGCAGTGAAGGTAGCGGGAGGGCCACAGATACGCAGTATTTT,CASSEGSGRATDTQYF
TRBV3-1,TRBJ2-4,18,.,.,TGTGCCAGCAGCCTACATCCCCTACCGATACTAGCCAAAAACATTCAGTACTTC,CASSLHPLPILAKNIQYF
TRBV28,TRBJ2-7,19,many,TRBD1,TGTGCCAGCAGTTCTTATGTACCGGGACAGACCCGGCCCCTCTACGAGCAGTACTTC,CASSSYVPGQTRPLYEQYF
TRBV30,TRBJ1-5,10,many,.,TGTGCCTGGGTTAGGGCCGACCTGCATTTT,CAWVRADLHF
TRBV24-1,TRBJ2-1,11,many,.,TGTGCCACCGCCGGGGCCCAAGGGCAGTTCTTC,CATAGAQGQFF
TRBV7-9,TRBJ2-3,19,.,.,TGTGCCAGCAGCATTGCCATAATACAAGAGAATGAAGCCACAGATACGCAGTATTTT,CASSIAIIQENEATDTQYF
TRBV2,TRBJ1-4,16,.,.,TGTGCCAGCAGTGAATTCGATCTGACATCGATTGAAAAACTGTTTTTT,CASSEFDLTSIEKLFF
TRBV30,TRBJ2-7,16,few,.,TGTGCCTGGAGTGTACCCCCCGGACGGGTTTCCTACGAGCAGTACTTC,CAWSVPPGRVSYEQYF
TRBV7-9,TRBJ2-3,15,.,.,TGTGTCAGCAGCTTAGTCGGCGGTAGCACAGATACGCAGTATTTT,CVSSLVGGSTDTQYF
TRBV10-2,TRBJ2-5,14,.,TRBD2,TGCGCCGGCACTAGCGTTAAGTCCCAAGAGACCCAGTACTTC,CAGTSVKSQETQYF
TRBV6-2/TRBV6-3,TRBJ2-5,14,.,TRBD1,TGTGCCAGCAGTACGGGACAGGGGACGAAGACCCAGTACTTC,CASSTGQGTKTQYF
TRBV20-1,TRBJ2-7,13,many,TRBD2,TGCAGTGCTAGAGGGGGGGGCTCCTACGAGCAGTACTTC,CSARGGGSYEQYF
TRBV6-2/TRBV6-3,TRBJ2-7,17,.,TRBD2,TGTGCCAGCAATACCCCTCTGACTAGCGGCCACTCCTACGAGCAGTACTTC,CASNTPLTSGHSYEQYF
TRBV27,TRBJ2-1,15,.,TRBD2,TGTGCCAGCAGTTTAAGCGGGGGGGCCCTATATGAGCAGTTCTTC,CASSLSGGALYEQFF
TRBV12-3/TRBV12-4,TRBJ2-2,12,few,.,TGTGCCAGCAGCCCTGACTCCGGGGAGCTGTTTTTT,CASSPDSGELFF
TRBV14,TRBJ2-7,14,many,TRBD2,TGTGCCAGCAGCCCTCCGGGACTAGGGTACGAGCAGTACTTC,CASSPPGLGYEQYF
TRBV29-1,TRBJ2-3,14,many,.,TGCAGCGCAGATCCGGGACATGGCCTCGGGACGCAGTATTTT,CSADPGHGLGTQYF
TRBV21-1,TRBJ1-5,18,many,.,TGTGCCAGCAGCACCGGGAACAGGGTAAATTATAGCAATCAGCCCCAGCATTTT,CASSTGNRVNYSNQPQHF
TRBV28,TRBJ2-3,14,many,.,TGTGCCGTACCCAAGTCGGGTATCCCAGATACGCAGTATTTT,CAVPKSGIPDTQYF
TRBV19,TRBJ2-3,16,many,TRBD2,TGTGCCAGTAGTATAGGGCTAGCGGCGAACTCCGATACGCAGTATTTT,CASSIGLAANSDTQYF
TRBV7-9,TRBJ2-2,17,many,TRBD2,TGTGCCAGCAGCTTAGACCAGGCTAGCGGGAGCCCCGGGGAGCTGTTTTTT,CASSLDQASGSPGELFF
TRBV19,TRBJ2-2,14,.,.,TGTGCCAGTAGCGGGGGATCTCCCACCGGGGAGCTGTTTTTT,CASSGGSPTGELFF
TRBV28,TRBJ1-4,14,many,.,TGTGCCAGCAGCACCGGGAGGGCCCGGGAAAAACTGTTTTTT,CASSTGRAREKLFF
TRBV7-9,TRBJ1-3,16,.,TRBD1,TGTGCCAGCAGGCCGGGACAGGGGGGAACTGGAAACACCATATATTTT,CASRPGQGGTGNTIYF
TRBV6-2/TRBV6-3,TRBJ1-5,14,many,.,TGTGCCAGCAGTTGGGGTAATAGCAATCAGCCCCAGCATTTT,CASSWGNSNQPQHF